This T cell receptor (beta chain) is from a study of post-analysis software for immune sequencing data. cDNA libraries of TCR beta carried unique molecular identifiers. MiXCR, run by TCRdb on the PCR reads, gives a single entry per CDR3 protein. The data hold 650,000 to 850,000 distinct CDR3 sequences, with around 50% observed a single time. This CDR3 spans 16 amino acids. Germline CDR1 DFQATT, CDR2 SNEGSKA (reference sequence). V was pared by 0 bases and J by 13 bases, with 18 bases of the junction left unmatched. As concerns this clonotype: Its antigen is unidentified.

The study's findings and limits: Compared with controls, patients had more of about 5 TRBV segments, including TRBV5-6, TRBV5-1 and TRBV20-1.

The chain couples TRBV20-1 to TRBJ2-4; 7 bases agree with TRBD2. The clonotype was recovered from a girl aged 5 to 17 with multiple sclerosis. The sequencing sample was made of blood. The CDR3 DNA reads as TGCAGTGCTAGAGACGCAGGGAGGGTGATCTACAATGAGCAGTACTTC. Its protein is CSARDAGRVIYNEQYF.